These 15 T cell receptor beta chains originate from one sample sequenced in a study of post-analysis software for immune sequencing data. Study results and limitations: TRBV segments more frequent in patients than in controls numbered five and included TRBV5-6, TRBV5-1 and TRBV20-1.

Tagging with unique molecular identifiers was a feature of the TCR beta cDNA libraries. TCRdb processed the PCR reads anew with MiXCR; each CDR3 protein has one entry. This sample has around 700,000 distinct CDR3 sequences, with 59% found just once. For these receptors, no antigen is known. What was sequenced was blood. The receptors here all came from a girl aged 2-10 years with multiple sclerosis.

The chain couples TRBV7-9 to TRBJ2-3; D perhaps matches TRBD2 (5 bases). This CDR3 is 15 amino acids long. Germline CDR1 reads SEHNR; CDR2 reads FQNEAQ (reference sequence). The V and J ends lost 4 bases and 1 base respectively, with 12 bases between them. CDR3 coding DNA: TGTGCCAGCAGCTCGAGAGGGTCCGGCACAGATACGCAGTATTTT. It codes for CASSSRGSGTDTQYF. The complete variable domain, with remaining parts taken from reference TRBV7-9 and TRBJ2-3, reads DTGVSQNPRHKITKRGQNVTFRCDPISEHNRLYWYRQTLGQGPEFLTYFQNEAQLEKSRLLSDRFSAERPKGSFSTLEIQRTEQGDSAMYLCASSSRGSGTDTQYFGPGTRLTVL.

This clonotype has just a few counts. The chain has TRBV12-3 or TRBV12-4 and TRBJ2-1; 14 nucleotides line up with TRBD2. The CDR3 runs to 16 residues. The trim removed 1 base at V and 8 bases at J, leaving 4 bases unmatched. CDR3 protein: CASSLDGTSGSYEQFF. In DNA form, the CDR3 reads TGTGCCAGCAGTTTAGATGGGACTAGCGGGAGTTATGAGCAGTTCTTC.

The genes are TRBV7-6 and TRBJ2-1, with D maybe TRBD2 (6 bases). Germline V gene data show CDR1 as SGHVS and CDR2 as FNYEAQ. Trimming took 3 bases from V and 0 from J, leaving 15 bases between them. This CDR3 region has 17 residues. CDR3 in amino acids: CASSLVSRGTSYNEQFF. As DNA, the CDR3 is TGTGCCAGCAGCTTGGTATCCCGGGGGACCTCCTACAATGAGCAGTTCTTC.

This rearrangement joins TRBV6-5 to TRBJ2-5; no clear D gene. V lost 0 bases and J 5 bases, leaving 13 bases between the germline ends. From germline, CDR1 is MNHEY and CDR2 SVGAGI. The CDR3 length is 15 residues. CDR3 sequence: CASSYSLVNGETQYF. CDR3 sequence (DNA): TGTGCCAGCAGTTACTCCCTAGTTAACGGGGAGACCCAGTACTTC.

Points on this clonotype: At one boundary the junction diverges from the germline segment, which might be a read error. This chain uses TRBV10-3 with TRBJ2-7; possible D gene TRBD2, 6 bases. This CDR3 has 14 residues. Germline V lookup: CDR1 ENHRY, CDR2 SYGVKD. The CDR3 reads CAISSGGSSYERYF. The DNA for the CDR3 is TGTGCCATCAGCTCTGGGGGGAGCTCCTACGAGCGGTACTTC.

In this sample, this clonotype turned up a few times. This chain links TRBV5-1 with TRBJ2-1, with 7 bases fitting TRBD2. The V gene end was trimmed by 0 bases and the J gene end by 9 bases; junction bases not matched to a gene: 15. Germline CDR1 is SGHRS and CDR2 is YFSETQ. The CDR3 covers 17 residues. The CDR3 region has the DNA TGCGCCAGCAGCTTGGCTGGCCTAGCGGAACCTACACCTGAGCAGTTCTTC. Protein sequence: CASSLAGLAEPTPEQFF.

The chain employs TRBV4-1 and TRBJ2-5, with D possibly matching TRBD1 (7 bases). The CDR3 has 14 residues. Between the trimmed V and J ends, which lost 1 base and 11 bases, there was a span of 17 bases. Germline V gene lookup returns CDR1 MGHRA and CDR2 YSYEKL. The DNA of the CDR3 is TGCGCCAGCAGCCAAGTTCTGGGCAGGGGGGAGCAGTACTTC. It yields the protein CASSQVLGRGEQYF.

V is TRBV7-9 and J is TRBJ2-5, with TRBD1 matching over 9 bases. The CDR3 is made up of 14 amino acids. After removal of 6 bases from V and 3 bases from J, the junction contained 5 bases not matched to a gene. CDR1 and CDR2 from the germline V gene are SEHNR and FQNEAQ (reference sequence). CDR3 in amino acids: CASRPGQGEETQYF. In DNA, the CDR3 is TGTGCCAGCAGACCGGGACAGGGTGAAGAGACCCAGTACTTC.

This clonotype was recorded once. The chain recombines TRBV3-1 with TRBJ2-3; TRBD1 agrees at 7 bases. The V and J ends lost 0 bases and 4 bases, in that order; junction bases with no gene match: 13. The CDR3 loop spans 18 amino acids. CDR1 LGHDT and CDR2 YNNKEL come from the germline V gene (reference sequence). The CDR3 coding sequence is TGTGCCAGCAGCCAAGATCTTAGGACAGGCCTGGGTCCAGATACGCAGTATTTT. Encoded protein: CASSQDLRTGLGPDTQYF.

This clonotype was seen a handful of times. This sequence joins TRBV6-1 and TRBJ2-7; 7 bases are shared with TRBD1. V lost 7 bases and J lost 1; bases outside the gene matches: 13. CDR1 and CDR2 (germline): MNHNS, SASEGT. The CDR3 runs 16 residues. The CDR3 DNA sequence: TGTGCCAGCAAGCGTGAAAGGGGGCCCCCGTCCTACGAGCAGTACTTC. Translation: CASKRERGPPSYEQYF.

The rearrangement uses TRBV27 and TRBJ1-2; the D gene is possibly TRBD1 (6 bases). Per the germline V gene, CDR1 is MNHEY and CDR2 is SMNVEV (reference sequence). V lost 4 bases and J lost 10, with 16 bases in between. The CDR3 runs to 13 residues. The CDR3 nucleotides read TGTGCCAGCAGTTCCACAGGGTCCAGGGACTACACCTTC. Translated: CASSSTGSRDYTF.

The chain uses TRBV11-2 and TRBJ2-7; D might be TRBD1 (5 bases). The germline CDR1 and CDR2 sequences are SGHAT and FQNNGV. V lost 1 base and J lost 3, with 13 bases in between. This CDR3 has 15 amino acids. The chain's CDR3 is CASSLGGQGFYEQYF. In nucleotides, the CDR3 is TGTGCCAGCAGCTTAGGAGGTCAGGGCTTCTACGAGCAGTACTTC.

The V and J genes are TRBV5-1 and TRBJ2-1; 11 positions match TRBD2. The V gene end was trimmed by 3 bases and the J gene end by 0 bases; junction bases not matched to a gene: 5. Germline V CDR1 and CDR2: SGHRS, YFSETQ. The CDR3 is 17 residues long. The DNA for the CDR3 is TGCGCCAGCAGCTGGGGACTAGCGGATAGCTCCTACAATGAGCAGTTCTTC. Protein sequence: CASSWGLADSSYNEQFF. Looking up the rest from reference TRBV5-1 and TRBJ2-1 gives the full variable domain: KAGVTQTPRYLIKTRGQQVTLSCSPISGHRSVSWYQQTPGQGLQFLFEYFSETQRNKGNFPGRFSGRQFSNSRSEMNVSTLELGDSALYLCASSWGLADSSYNEQFFGPGTRLTVL.

The genes are TRBV28 and TRBJ1-2; 7 nucleotides match TRBD1. The V and J ends lost 4 bases and 5 bases, in that order; junction bases with no gene match: 13. The CDR3 is 16 amino acids. The germline gives CDR1 MDHEN, CDR2 SYDVKM. The CDR3 DNA reads as TGTGCCAGCAGTTCGGACAGGTCCGGGATGAGGTATGGCTACACCTTC. It encodes CASSSDRSGMRYGYTF.

V and J are TRBV6-2 or TRBV6-3 and TRBJ2-7; D uncertain. This CDR3 region has 12 residues. CDR1 and CDR2 from the germline V gene are MNHEY and SVGEGT. V lost 6 bases, J lost 2 bases, and 8 bases lay in between. CDR3 in DNA: TGTGCCAGCAGGGTCTCTACCTACGAGCAGTACTTC. Translating gives CASRVSTYEQYF.